Listed below are T cell receptor beta chains from one sample, sequenced in a study of T cell responses to AZD1222 COVID-19 vaccine. Here immunoSEQ multiplex PCR was the method, and the copy in TCRdb shows in-frame clones only, minus some. The table shows about 260,000 clones, with 93% occurring only once. This sample comprised peripheral blood, obtained on day 0 of AZD1222 vaccination. These receptors originate from an adult in good health. CDR3s include the opening cysteine and the closing phenylalanine or tryptophan. Each record gives: clone size, D gene, J gene, V gene, CDR3 protein, CDR3 DNA. A D gene is named only where the DNA matches it firmly. Clone size is not always given. Where it is, it says once, few, many or a class for expanded clones.

once,-,TRBJ1-5,TRBV27,CASSLRGRGRGNQPQHF,TGTGCCAGCAGTCTAAGAGGTCGGGGGCGCGGGAATCAGCCCCAGCATTTT
-,-,TRBJ2-7,TRBV5-1,CASTWGLGSYEQYF,TGCGCCAGCACTTGGGGACTTGGATCCTACGAGCAGTACTTC
-,TRBD2,TRBJ2-7,TRBV3-1/TRBV3-2,CASSQDTGTRDF,TGTGCCAGCAGCCAAGATACAGGGACTAGAGATTTC
-,-,TRBJ1-2,TRBV24-1,CATSDLSYNYGYTF,TGTGCCACCAGTGATTTAAGTTATAACTATGGCTACACCTTC
-,TRBD2,TRBJ2-1,TRBV5-8,CASSTLAGGYNEQFF,TGTGCCAGCAGCACACTAGCGGGGGGCTACAATGAGCAGTTCTTC
-,TRBD2,TRBJ2-3,TRBV7-8,CASSLRTSGSKDTQYF,TGTGCCAGCAGCTTACGGACTAGCGGGAGCAAGGATACGCAGTATTTT
-,-,TRBJ1-3,TRBV7-9,CASSLGSGSMTGNTIYF,TGTGCCAGCAGCTTAGGCAGCGGATCCATGACAGGAAACACCATATATTTT
-,-,TRBJ2-7,TRBV2,CASSKMGQISGEQYF,TGTGCCAGCAGTAAAATGGGACAAATTTCGGGCGAGCAGTACTTC
-,-,TRBJ1-3,TRBV7-4,CASSLEGCSGNTIYF,TGTGCCAGCAGCTTAGAGGGTTGCTCTGGAAACACCATATATTTT
-,TRBD1,TRBJ1-6,TRBV5-6,CASSLGQGVTYNSPLHF,TGTGCCAGCAGCCTCGGACAGGGGGTTACCTATAATTCACCCCTCCACTTT
few,-,TRBJ1-5,TRBV10-1,CASSESFWSNQPQHF,TGCGCCAGCAGTGAATCGTTCTGGAGCAATCAGCCCCAGCATTTT
-,TRBD2,TRBJ2-1,TRBV5-1,CASSSLGRGVGSYNEQFF,TGCGCCAGCAGCTCCCTCGGACGGGGGGTCGGGTCCTACAATGAGCAGTTCTTC
once,-,TRBJ1-1,TRBV6-5,CASIEGGLNTEAFF,TGTGCCAGCATCGAAGGGGGACTGAACACTGAAGCTTTCTTT
-,-,TRBJ1-1,TRBV7-5,CARSSREGGRGTEAFF,TGTGCCAGAAGCTCTAGGGAGGGGGGGCGCGGCACTGAAGCTTTCTTT
-,TRBD1,TRBJ1-2,TRBV19,CASSGQGHYGYTF,TGTGCCAGTAGCGGACAGGGCCACTATGGCTACACCTTC
few,-,TRBJ1-1,TRBV10-3,CAIKGTSMNTEAFF,TGTGCCATCAAGGGGACATCCATGAACACTGAAGCTTTCTTT
-,-,TRBJ1-2,TRBV28,CASSPLPAYGYTF,TGTGCCAGCAGCCCCCTACCCGCCTATGGCTACACCTTC
few,-,TRBJ2-7,TRBV5-8,CASSYGRIRDEQYF,TGTGCCAGCAGCTATGGACGCATTCGAGACGAGCAGTACTTC
-,-,TRBJ2-7,TRBV9,CAPPGGTYEQYF,TGTGCCCCCCCTGGGGGGACCTACGAGCAGTACTTC
once,-,TRBJ1-1,TRBV7-2,CASSPRGVRGFSVVTEAFF,TGTGCCAGCAGCCCTAGGGGGGTGAGGGGCTTTTCCGTAGTCACTGAAGCTTTCTTT
-,-,TRBJ1-3,TRBV5-4,CASSSETSSGNTIYF,TGTGCCAGCAGCTCCGAGACCAGCTCTGGAAACACCATATATTTT
-,-,TRBJ1-5,TRBV28,CASSSTGPQHF,TGTGCCAGCAGTTCGACAGGTCCCCAGCATTTT
-,TRBD1,TRBJ2-7,TRBV7-2,CASSSGQHEQYF,TGTGCCAGCAGCTCGGGACAGCACGAGCAGTACTTC
-,TRBD1,TRBJ1-5,TRBV28,CASRRTGNGQPQHF,TGTGCCAGCAGAAGGACAGGGAACGGTCAGCCCCAGCATTTT
once,-,TRBJ2-6,TRBV9,CASSWGRTGANVLTF,TGTGCCAGCAGCTGGGGCCGCACTGGGGCCAACGTCCTGACTTTC
-,-,TRBJ2-2,TRBV2,CASKPQGNTGELFF,TGTGCCAGTAAGCCACAGGGGAACACCGGGGAGCTGTTTTTT
-,-,TRBJ2-5,TRBV4-2,CASSQVPGMKETQYF,TGTGCCAGCAGCCAAGTTCCAGGGATGAAGGAGACCCAGTACTTC
-,-,TRBJ2-6,TRBV10-3,CAISDGASGANVLTF,TGTGCCATCAGTGATGGGGCTTCTGGGGCCAACGTCCTGACTTTC
-,-,TRBJ2-2,TRBV6-2/TRBV6-3,CASSYPPWRNRAGELFF,TGTGCCAGCAGTTACCCCCCGTGGCGCAATAGGGCCGGGGAGCTGTTTTTT
-,-,TRBJ2-1,TRBV2,CASREGGGGSSYNEQFF,TGTGCCAGCAGGGAAGGGGGAGGCGGCAGCTCCTACAATGAGCAGTTCTTC
-,-,TRBJ1-3,TRBV10-3,CAISETGAGNTIYF,TGTGCCATCAGTGAGACAGGTGCAGGAAACACCATATATTTT
-,-,TRBJ1-2,TRBV6-5,CASSSRLPNWGYTF,TGTGCCAGCAGTTCCCGCCTGCCGAACTGGGGCTACACCTTC
once,-,TRBJ1-1,TRBV9,CASSVSSMNTEAFF,TGTGCCAGCAGCGTAAGTAGTATGAACACTGAAGCTTTCTTT
-,-,TRBJ2-1,TRBV29-1,CSVERQSNEQFF,TGCAGCGTTGAACGGCAGTCGAATGAGCAGTTCTTC
-,TRBD2,TRBJ2-7,TRBV6-2/TRBV6-3,CASSRLAGYEQYF,TGTGCCAGCAGTCGACTAGCGGGATACGAGCAGTACTTC
-,TRBD1,TRBJ2-7,TRBV27,CASSQTGAGSYEQYF,TGTGCCAGCAGTCAAACAGGGGCCGGCTCCTACGAGCAGTACTTC
once,TRBD2,TRBJ2-5,TRBV4-1,CASSKIALAGVETQYF,TGCGCCAGCAGCAAAATAGCCCTAGCGGGAGTAGAGACCCAGTACTTC
few,-,TRBJ2-7,TRBV28,CASSLGETYEQYF,TGTGCCAGCAGTCTAGGAGAAACCTACGAGCAGTACTTC
once,-,TRBJ2-2,TRBV6-4,CASSDPGGEDTGELFF,TGTGCCAGCAGTGACCCCGGGGGAGAGGACACCGGGGAGCTGTTTTTT
-,-,TRBJ1-1,TRBV4-3,CASSQVLTVNTEAFF,TGCGCCAGCAGCCAAGTCTTGACGGTGAACACTGAAGCTTTCTTT
-,-,TRBJ2-7,TRBV20-1,CSARSLGEQYF,TGCAGTGCTAGATCCCTGGGGGAGCAGTACTTC
-,-,TRBJ2-1,TRBV7-2,CASSLAGNNEQFF,TGTGCCAGCAGCTTAGCGGGTAACAATGAGCAGTTCTTC
-,-,TRBJ1-2,TRBV3-1/TRBV3-2,CASSQASRGSYGYTF,TGTGCCAGCAGCCAAGCCTCGAGGGGTAGCTATGGCTACACCTTC
-,TRBD1,TRBJ1-3,TRBV4-1,CASSQVGTANGNTIYF,TGCGCCAGCAGCCAAGTGGGGACAGCCAACGGAAACACCATATATTTT